The T cell receptor beta chain under discussion was sequenced for a study of CD8+CD57+ T cells in acquired aplastic anemia. Study-wide points: For CD8+ Simpson's diversity, patients and controls showed no significant difference. It was found that twenty-nine CD8+ CDR3 sequences were shared between patients and controls.

The patients chosen for sequencing had shown expansion of CD8+CD57+ cells (detected by flow cytometry). Every patient presented with severe acquired aplastic anemia. At blood sampling, none of the patients had yet received therapy. The CDR3 covers 18 residues. The J segment lost 4 bases and the V segment lost 2 bases, leaving 16 bases of the junction unmatched. Germline CDR1 is SGHTA and CDR2 is FQGNSA. This clonotype was observed a handful of times. Its antigen remains unknown. Genomic DNA served as template for TCR beta VDJ and CDR3 profiling. From the reads, TCRdb called clonotypes with MiXCR, one entry per CDR3 protein. The sample has 180,000 or so distinct CDR3 sequences, around half seen once.

The receptor was derived from a human donor with aplastic anemia. The sample taken for sequencing was sorted CD4+, CD8+, or CD8+CD57+ T cells (not recorded which) from PBMCs. V usage is TRBV7-2 and J usage is TRBJ2-5, with 7 bases lining up with TRBD2. CDR3 loop: CASSLPLAKEPTRETQYF. The CDR3 DNA follows: TGTGCCAGCAGCTTACCACTAGCGAAGGAACCAACAAGAGAGACCCAGTACTTC. Together with reference TRBV7-2 and TRBJ2-5, the CDR3 gives the full variable domain: GAGVSQSPSNKVTEKGKDVELRCDPISGHTALYWYRQSLGQGLEFLIYFQGNSAPDKSGLPSDRFSAERTGGSVSTLTIQRTQQEDSAVYLCASSLPLAKEPTRETQYFGPGTRLLVL.